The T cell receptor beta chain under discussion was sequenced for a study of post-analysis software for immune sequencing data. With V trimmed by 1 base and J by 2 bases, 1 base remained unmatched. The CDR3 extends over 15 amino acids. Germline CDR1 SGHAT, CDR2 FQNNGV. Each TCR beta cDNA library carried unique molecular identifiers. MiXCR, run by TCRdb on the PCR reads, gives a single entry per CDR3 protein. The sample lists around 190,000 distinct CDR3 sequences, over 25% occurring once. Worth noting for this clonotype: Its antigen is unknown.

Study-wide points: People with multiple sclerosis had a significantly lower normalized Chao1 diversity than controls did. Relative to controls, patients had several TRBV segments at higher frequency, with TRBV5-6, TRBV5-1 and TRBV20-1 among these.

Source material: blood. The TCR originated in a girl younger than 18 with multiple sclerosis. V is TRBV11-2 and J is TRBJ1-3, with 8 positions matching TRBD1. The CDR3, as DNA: TGTGCCAGCAGCTTAGCAGGGGGCGCTGGAAACACCATATATTTT. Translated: CASSLAGGAGNTIYF. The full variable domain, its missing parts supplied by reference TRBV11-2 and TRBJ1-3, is EAGVAQSPRYKIIEKRQSVAFWCNPISGHATLYWYQQILGQGPKLLIQFQNNGVVDDSQLPKDRFSAERLKGVDSTLKIQPAKLEDSAVYLCASSLAGGAGNTIYFGEGSWLTVV.